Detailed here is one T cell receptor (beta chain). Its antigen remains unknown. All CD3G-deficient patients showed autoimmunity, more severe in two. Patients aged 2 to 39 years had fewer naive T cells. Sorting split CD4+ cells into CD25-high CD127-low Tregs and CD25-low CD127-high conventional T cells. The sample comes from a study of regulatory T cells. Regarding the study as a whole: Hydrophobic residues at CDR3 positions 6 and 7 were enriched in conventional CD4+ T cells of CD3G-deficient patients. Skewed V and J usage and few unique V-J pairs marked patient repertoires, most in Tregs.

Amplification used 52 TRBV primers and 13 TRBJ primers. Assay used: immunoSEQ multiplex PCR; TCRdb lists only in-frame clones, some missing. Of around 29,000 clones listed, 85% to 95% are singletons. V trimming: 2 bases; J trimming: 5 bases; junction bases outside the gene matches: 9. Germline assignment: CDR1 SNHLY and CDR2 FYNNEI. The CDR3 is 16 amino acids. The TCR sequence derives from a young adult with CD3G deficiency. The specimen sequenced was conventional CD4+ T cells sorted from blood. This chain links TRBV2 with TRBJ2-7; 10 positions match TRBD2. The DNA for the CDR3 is TGTGCCAGCAGTGAATCTAAGCGGGAGGGCCTTCACGAGCAGTACTTC. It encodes CASSESKREGLHEQYF.